This T cell receptor beta chain was retrieved from a study of blood T cell repertoires in COVID-19. Some clones are missing from TCRdb's copy, which holds only in-frame ones; the method was immunoSEQ multiplex PCR. The table lists roughly 150,000 clones, 65% to 80% of them singletons, with 15% to 20% in the top ten. Germline CDR1 SGHRS, CDR2 YFSETQ. The V end was cut by 5 bases, the J end by 2 bases, with 16 bases between. The CDR3 has 15 amino acids. This TCR came from a woman between 65 and 79 years old in a cohort exposed to, infected with or recovered from COVID-19 (not recorded which). The sequenced sample consisted of PBMCs or T cells enriched from blood (not recorded which). V gene TRBV5-1 combines with J gene TRBJ1-1; tentatively, D is TRBD1 (5 bases). CDR3 bases: TGCGCCAGCAGTTATGACGGTGGGGCAAACACTGAAGCTTTCTTT. Protein product: CASSYDGGANTEAFF.